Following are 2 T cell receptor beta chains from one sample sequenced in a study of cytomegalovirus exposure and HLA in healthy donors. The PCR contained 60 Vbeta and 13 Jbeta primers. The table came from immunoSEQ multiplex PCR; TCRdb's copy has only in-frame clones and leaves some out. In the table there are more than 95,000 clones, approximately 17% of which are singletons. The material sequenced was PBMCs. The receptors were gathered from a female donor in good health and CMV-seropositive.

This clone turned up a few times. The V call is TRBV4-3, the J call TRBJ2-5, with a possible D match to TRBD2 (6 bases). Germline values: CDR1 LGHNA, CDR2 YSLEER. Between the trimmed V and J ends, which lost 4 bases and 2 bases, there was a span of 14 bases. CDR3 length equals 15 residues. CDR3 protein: CASSPRSGGQETQYF. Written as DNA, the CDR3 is TGCGCCAGCAGCCCACGTAGCGGCGGACAAGAGACCCAGTACTTC.

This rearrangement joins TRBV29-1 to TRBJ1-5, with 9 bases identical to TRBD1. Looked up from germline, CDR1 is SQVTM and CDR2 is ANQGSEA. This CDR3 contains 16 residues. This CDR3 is CTHEQGAFYSNQPQHF. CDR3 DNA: TGCACCCACGAACAGGGGGCCTTTTATAGCAATCAGCCCCAGCATTTT.